This is a list of T cell receptor beta chains from one sample in a study of blood T cell repertoires in COVID-19. Clones were read by immunoSEQ multiplex PCR, and TCRdb kept only the in-frame ones, dropping some. The repertoire holds around 300,000 clones, with around 90% as singletons. The sample was PBMCs or T cells enriched from blood (not recorded which). The receptor source for this set is a woman aged 40 to 50 who had recovered from COVID-19. Each CDR3 is given with its conserved first and last residue. A D gene is named only where the DNA matches it firmly. Expanded clones are given a class, and other clones once, few, many or no size at all.

d_call	clone_size	v_call	cdr3_length	j_call	cdr3_nt	cdr3_aa
.	.	TRBV6-2/TRBV6-3	13	TRBJ1-2	TGTGCCAGCAGTCTACAGGGTAACTATGGCTACACCTTC	CASSLQGNYGYTF
.	.	TRBV2	14	TRBJ1-1	TGTGCCAGCAGTGAAGTCCGGGTGAACACTGAAGCTTTCTTT	CASSEVRVNTEAFF
.	.	TRBV5-1	16	TRBJ1-1	TGCGCCAGCAGCCCCGAATCTGGCACACCGAACACTGAAGCTTTCTTT	CASSPESGTPNTEAFF
TRBD1	.	TRBV4-2	14	TRBJ1-2	TGTGCCAGCAGCCAACCGGGACAGGGATATGGCTACACCTTC	CASSQPGQGYGYTF
TRBD1	.	TRBV12-3/TRBV12-4	13	TRBJ2-7	TGTGCCAGCCTGAGACAGGGGAGCTACGAGCAGTACTTC	CASLRQGSYEQYF
.	.	TRBV18	16	TRBJ2-3	TGTGCCAGCTCACCACGAGCGCGGACTAGCACAGATACGCAGTATTTT	CASSPRARTSTDTQYF
.	.	TRBV6-5	13	TRBJ2-3	TGTGCCACACACGGAGACGTAACAGATACGCAGTATTTT	CATHGDVTDTQYF
.	once	TRBV29-1	12	TRBJ1-2	TGCAGCGTTGGAGGCCCTAACTATGGCTACACCTTC	CSVGGPNYGYTF
TRBD2	.	TRBV6-1	14	TRBJ2-3	TGTGCCAGCACGTCTAGCGGCCGCACAGATACGCAGTATTTT	CASTSSGRTDTQYF
.	.	TRBV3-1/TRBV3-2	17	TRBJ1-4	TGTGCCAGCAGCCAAGACCGGCGGGCGGCAACTAATGAAAAACTGTTTTTT	CASSQDRRAATNEKLFF
.	.	TRBV5-1	16	TRBJ1-3	TGCGCCAGCAGCTCAGAACAGAGATCCTCTGGAAACACCATATATTTT	CASSSEQRSSGNTIYF
.	once	TRBV3-1/TRBV3-2	15	TRBJ1-4	TGTGCCAGCAGCCAAGGGTATAGGGGGAATGAAAAACTGTTTTTT	CASSQGYRGNEKLFF
TRBD1	.	TRBV5-1	14	TRBJ1-2	TGCGCCAGCAGCCCGGGTGGGACAGGGGATGGCTACACCTTC	CASSPGGTGDGYTF
.	.	TRBV29-1	14	TRBJ2-5	TGCAGCGCGACTGAGGGTCAGGTGGGGGAGACCCAGTACTTC	CSATEGQVGETQYF
.	.	TRBV15	16	TRBJ2-6	TGTGCCACCAGCCCGACGAGCGGCTCTGGGGCCAACGTCCTGACTTTC	CATSPTSGSGANVLTF
.	.	TRBV2	12	TRBJ2-3	TGTGCCAGCACATCCCGCGCAGATACGCAGTATTTT	CASTSRADTQYF
.	.	TRBV2	15	TRBJ1-1	TGTGCCAGCACCTTTCAGGGACACATGAACACTGAAGCTTTCTTT	CASTFQGHMNTEAFF
TRBD1	few	TRBV27	22	TRBJ1-6	TGTGCCAGCAGGCCGGGACAGAGAATCTCAGGTGAAGGAGAACTCTATAATTCACCCCTCCACTTT	CASRPGQRISGEGELYNSPLHF
TRBD1	.	TRBV19	14	TRBJ1-1	TGTGCCAGTAGTGTCGCTACAGGGGAGACTGAAGCTTTCTTT	CASSVATGETEAFF
TRBD1	.	TRBV30	14	TRBJ1-2	TGTGCCTGGAGTAACTCCCCAGGGGGCGGGTTCTACACCTTC	CAWSNSPGGGFYTF
.	.	TRBV11-3	12	TRBJ2-3	TGTGCCAGCAGCGACCGGAGGGATACGCAGTATTTT	CASSDRRDTQYF
.	once	TRBV25-1	12	TRBJ1-2	TGTGCCAGCAGTGAACAGGGCTATGGCTACACCTTC	CASSEQGYGYTF
TRBD1	.	TRBV19	17	TRBJ1-3	TGTGCCAGAAGCCTAGGCCAGGACAGGGGGCGAGGAAACACCATATATTTT	CARSLGQDRGRGNTIYF
TRBD1	.	TRBV10-2	14	TRBJ2-2	TGCGCCAGCAGTGCGGGACAGTACACCGGGGAGCTGTTTTTT	CASSAGQYTGELFF
TRBD1	.	TRBV11-2	16	TRBJ1-6	TGTGCCAGCAGCTTTTCACCGGGACAGTACAATTCACCCCTCCACTTT	CASSFSPGQYNSPLHF
TRBD1	few	TRBV12-3/TRBV12-4	13	TRBJ1-1	TGTGCCAGCACCAAACAGGGGGTTTTGCGGGCTTTCTTT	CASTKQGVLRAFF
.	few	TRBV7-2	13	TRBJ1-1	TGTGCCAGCAGCGCCTACAGGGACACTGAAGCTTTCTTT	CASSAYRDTEAFF
.	.	TRBV5-1	16	TRBJ2-3	TGCGCCAGCAGCTTGGAGCTAGCTAAGAGCACAGATACGCAGTATTTT	CASSLELAKSTDTQYF
.	.	TRBV5-1	16	TRBJ2-3	TGCGCCAGCAGCTTACTCCCGGGGTCTAGCACAGATACGCAGTATTTT	CASSLLPGSSTDTQYF
TRBD1	.	TRBV7-2	18	TRBJ2-1	TGTGCCAGCAGCCAAACCTTCCTCCGGGACAGCCATGACAATGAGCAGTTCTTC	CASSQTFLRDSHDNEQFF
.	.	TRBV5-4	15	TRBJ1-6	TGTGCCAGCAGCTTGGAGGGAGGCGGAAATTCACCCCTCCACTTT	CASSLEGGGNSPLHF
.	.	TRBV9	15	TRBJ1-6	TGTGCCAGCAGCCCCCAGGATTTTGGTAATTCACCCCTCCACTTT	CASSPQDFGNSPLHF
TRBD1	few	TRBV4-1	16	TRBJ1-6	TGCGCCAGCAGCTTCCGACAGGGCCAGACGAATTCACCCCTCCACTTT	CASSFRQGQTNSPLHF
TRBD2	once	TRBV5-4	15	TRBJ2-2	TGTGCCAGCAGCTTGGGCCCTAGCGGTACCGGGGAGCTGTTTTTT	CASSLGPSGTGELFF
TRBD1	.	TRBV30	14	TRBJ1-5	TGTGCCTGGAGTGTAGCAGGGGGTCGTCAGCCCCAGCATTTT	CAWSVAGGRQPQHF
TRBD2	.	TRBV30	14	TRBJ2-5	TGTGCCTGGAGTCACGGGGGGGTCCGGGAGACCCAGTACTTC	CAWSHGGVRETQYF
TRBD1	.	TRBV5-7	18	TRBJ2-6	TGTGCCAGCACCAACTCCGGACAGGAAGTCTCTGGGGCCAACGTCCTGACTTTC	CASTNSGQEVSGANVLTF
TRBD1	.	TRBV6-9	13	TRBJ1-1	TGTGCCAGCAGACGACAGGGACGGACTGAAGCTTTCTTT	CASRRQGRTEAFF
.	.	TRBV6-5	14	TRBJ1-1	TGTGCCAGCAGTCAGCGGGCGGTACGCACTGAAGCTTTCTTT	CASSQRAVRTEAFF
TRBD1	.	TRBV7-6	16	TRBJ1-3	TGTGCCAGCAGCCGAACAGGGGTGGGTGAGGGAAACACCATATATTTT	CASSRTGVGEGNTIYF
TRBD2	.	TRBV3-1/TRBV3-2	13	TRBJ2-1	TGTGCCAGCATCTCGGGGGGAGGGAGTGAGCAGTTCTTC	CASISGGGSEQFF
TRBD1	.	TRBV6-6	14	TRBJ1-1	TGTGCCAGCAGCCCCCCGGGACAGGGGAGGGAAGCTTTCTTT	CASSPPGQGREAFF
.	.	TRBV11-2	11	TRBJ2-3	TGTGCCAGCAGCTCAGCAGATACGCAGTATTTT	CASSSADTQYF
.	.	TRBV19	17	TRBJ1-5	TGTGCCAGTAGTTTTGTAGTCCCTCCTAACAGTGATCAGCCCCAGCATTTT	CASSFVVPPNSDQPQHF